One and the same sample provided the 21 T cell receptor beta chains below, sequenced in a study of CD8 T cells in ankylosing spondylitis. Via MiXCR, TCRdb re-called the 5' RACE reads, giving one row per CDR3 protein. Here the sample spans some 400,000 distinct CDR3 sequences, 20% to 25% being singletons. Their cognate antigens are unknown. The study, taken as a whole, reports: Characteristic of ankylosing spondylitis blood, it appeared, was a TCR beta motif comprising several highly homologous variants.

The sample taken for sequencing was blood, either unsorted or a sorted T cell fraction (not recorded which). These receptors were collected from a male donor with ankylosing spondylitis.

In its sample, this clonotype was seen a few times. The chain combines TRBV12-3 or TRBV12-4 with TRBJ2-7; perhaps TRBD2 as D (6 bases). Trimming stripped 5 bases from V and 0 bases from J, with 11 bases between. This CDR3 is 14 amino acids long. This CDR3 reads CASSRDWSSYEQYF. In DNA, the CDR3 is TGTGCCAGCAGTCGGGACTGGAGCTCCTACGAGCAGTACTTC.

This clonotype was picked up a small number of times. The V gene is TRBV3-1, the J gene TRBJ1-1; D is undetermined. Trimming stripped 3 bases from V and 6 bases from J, with 17 bases between. The CDR3 is 15 residues long. Germline assignment: CDR1 LGHDT and CDR2 YNNKEL (reference sequence). CDR3: CASSHYPPTLSEAFF. The CDR3 DNA is TGTGCCAGCAGCCACTACCCCCCCACGCTTTCTGAAGCTTTCTTT.

The chain has TRBV3-1 and TRBJ1-6; TRBD1 aligns across 8 bases. The CDR3 sequence is 17 residues long. Germline lookup yields CDR1 LGHDT and CDR2 YNNKEL (reference sequence). V dropped 2 bases and J dropped 5; count of bases not matched to a gene: 8. The CDR3 protein is CASSQSFGTGHNSPLHF. The CDR3 DNA reads TGTGCCAGCAGCCAATCATTTGGGACAGGTCATAATTCACCCCTCCACTTT. The full variable domain, with the rest looked up from reference TRBV3-1 and TRBJ1-6, is DTAVSQTPKYLVTQMGNDKSIKCEQNLGHDTMYWYKQDSKKFLKIMFSYNNKELIINETVPNRFSPKSPDKAHLNLHINSLELGDSAVYFCASSQSFGTGHNSPLHFGNGTRLTVT.

The chain employs TRBV19 and TRBJ1-5; D uncertain. CDR1 LNHDA and CDR2 SQIVND come from the germline V gene (reference sequence). The CDR3 is 16 amino acids. Trimming removed 4 bases at V and 0 bases at J, with 13 bases between. The CDR3 loop is CASSTNIDYSNQPQHF. Here the CDR3 DNA reads TGTGCCAGTAGTACAAACATCGACTATAGCAATCAGCCCCAGCATTTT. Full variable domain (remainder filled in from reference TRBV19 and TRBJ1-5): DGGITQSPKYLFRKEGQNVTLSCEQNLNHDAMYWYRQDPGQGLRLIYYSQIVNDFQKGDIAEGYSVSREKKESFPLTVTSAQKNPTAFYLCASSTNIDYSNQPQHFGDGTRLSIL.

V is TRBV18 and J is TRBJ1-1; D remains ambiguous. Germline V gene lookup returns CDR1 KGHSH and CDR2 LQKENI. V was shortened by 3 bases and J by 0 bases, with 8 bases between the two germline ends. The CDR3 has 14 amino acids. CDR3 in amino acids: CASSPGPMNTEAFF. The CDR3 DNA sequence: TGTGCCAGCTCACCCGGACCGATGAACACTGAAGCTTTCTTT.

V usage is TRBV27 and J usage is TRBJ2-3; TRBD2 is a possible D gene (5 bases). The CDR3 sequence is 14 residues long. Germline lookup yields CDR1 MNHEY and CDR2 SMNVEV (reference sequence). The germline V and J ends were trimmed by 3 bases and 2 bases, with 9 bases remaining between them. Here the CDR3 reads CASSFLALTDTQYF. CDR3 bases: TGTGCCAGCAGTTTCTTAGCGCTCACAGATACGCAGTATTTT.

The chain carries TRBV18 and TRBJ2-7, with D maybe TRBD1 (5 bases). The CDR3 sequence is 15 residues long. V gave up 1 base and J gave up 0 bases, with 10 bases separating them. Germline V CDR1 and CDR2: KGHSH, LQKENI. The CDR3 loop reads CASSPLDSGSYEQYF. The CDR3 coding sequence is TGTGCCAGCTCACCACTTGACAGTGGCTCCTACGAGCAGTACTTC.

This clonotype was counted only a few times. V usage is TRBV29-1 and J usage is TRBJ2-3; no clear D gene. Trimming removed 5 bases at V and 1 base at J, with 10 bases between. This CDR3 comprises 13 residues. CDR1 SQVTM and CDR2 ANQGSEA come from the germline V gene. In nucleotides, the CDR3 is TGCAGCGTTTGCAGAGTTGGCACAGATACGCAGTATTTT. It encodes CSVCRVGTDTQYF.

The chain recombines TRBV7-9 with TRBJ1-6; D is unresolved. With 4 bases removed from V and 9 bases from J, the gap between germline ends came to 13 bases. This CDR3 spans 14 amino acids. Germline V lookup: CDR1 SEHNR, CDR2 FQNEAQ (reference sequence). CDR3: CASSWTSEGSPLHF. CDR3 coding DNA: TGTGCCAGCAGCTGGACGAGCGAAGGTTCACCCCTCCACTTT.

This clonotype occurred a few times. The chain has TRBV29-1 and TRBJ2-1, with no clear D. The CDR3 is 14 amino acids. The V end lost 6 bases, the J end lost 0 bases, and 12 bases lay between the germline ends. CDR1 and CDR2 from the germline V gene are SQVTM and ANQGSEA. The CDR3 DNA follows: TGCAGCGTCGTACAGCTTTTCTCCTACAATGAGCAGTTCTTC. Protein sequence: CSVVQLFSYNEQFF.

V usage is TRBV3-1 and J usage is TRBJ2-1; TRBD2 aligns across 7 bases. After removal of 1 base from V and 4 bases from J, the junction contained 7 bases not matched to a gene. This CDR3 is built from 16 residues. Germline lookup yields CDR1 LGHDT and CDR2 YNNKEL (reference sequence). CDR3 sequence reads: CASSQARSGGYNEQFF. The DNA for the CDR3 is TGTGCCAGCAGCCAAGCTCGGTCGGGGGGATACAATGAGCAGTTCTTC.

The rearrangement uses TRBV28 and TRBJ2-7; 8 bases match TRBD1. Germline values: CDR1 MDHEN, CDR2 SYDVKM. Trimming at V came to 5 bases and at J to 0 bases, leaving 3 bases not matched to a gene. The CDR3 has 14 amino acids. CDR3 region: CASSQQGGSYEQYF. The CDR3 DNA is TGTGCCAGCAGTCAACAGGGGGGCTCCTACGAGCAGTACTTC.

This chain joins TRBV20-1 and TRBJ2-3; perhaps D is TRBD1 or TRBD2 (5 bases each). V was clipped by 6 bases and J by 2 bases, with 30 bases between them. There are 19 residues in the CDR3. The germline CDR1 and CDR2 sequences are DFQATT and SNEGSKA (reference sequence). CDR3 in amino acids: CSAEGHFPGSGTLTDTQYF. CDR3 DNA sequence: TGCAGTGCGGAAGGACACTTTCCCGGCTCCGGGACGCTCACAGATACGCAGTATTTT.

This clonotype was found a few times. This chain connects TRBV4-1 to TRBJ2-5, with D unresolved. The length of the CDR3 is 16 residues. The germline V gene encodes CDR1 MGHRA and CDR2 YSYEKL. V was cut by 1 base and J by 0 bases, with 12 bases left in between. The CDR3 coding sequence is TGCGCCAGCAGCCAAGCCTGGTCGGCGGACCAAGAGACCCAGTACTTC. Residues: CASSQAWSADQETQYF.

This clonotype was observed a handful of times. The chain couples TRBV11-3 to TRBJ2-7, with D unclear. This CDR3 region has 12 residues. Between the trimmed V and J ends, which lost 8 bases and 1 base, there was a span of 9 bases. CDR1 SGHNT and CDR2 YENEEA come from the germline V gene. CDR3 residues: CASAPQSYEQYF. Here the CDR3 DNA reads TGTGCCAGCGCACCGCAGTCCTACGAGCAGTACTTC.

This clonotype was seen at least ten times. V is TRBV29-1 and J is TRBJ2-2; no definite D call. Between the trimmed V and J ends, which lost 3 bases and 1 base, there was a span of 6 bases. In germline, CDR1 is SQVTM, CDR2 ANQGSEA. This CDR3 spans 13 amino acids. CDR3 sequence: CSVDLQNTGELFF. The CDR3 DNA reads as TGCAGCGTTGATCTCCAGAACACCGGGGAGCTGTTTTTT.

A few counts support this clonotype. The chain has TRBV7-9 and TRBJ2-2; perhaps TRBD2 as D (6 bases). Germline V gene data show CDR1 as SEHNR and CDR2 as FQNEAQ (reference sequence). CDR3 length equals 16 residues. The ends were cut back, 4 bases at V and 4 bases at J, with 16 bases in the middle. In DNA form, the CDR3 reads TGTGCCAGCAGCTCAAGGGGCTCCGGGGGCACCGGGGAGCTGTTTTTT. Its protein product is CASSSRGSGGTGELFF.

This clonotype was recorded a few times. The chain couples TRBV5-1 to TRBJ2-7; 11 bases align to TRBD2. Trimming removed 3 bases from V and 5 bases from J; junction bases left unmatched: 7. The CDR3 length is 15 residues. CDR1 is SGHRS and CDR2 is YFSETQ in the germline V gene. The CDR3 loop is CASSSSSGRTHEQYF. DNA for the CDR3: TGCGCCAGCAGCTCGTCTAGCGGGAGGACCCACGAGCAGTACTTC.

The chain has TRBV12-3 or TRBV12-4 and TRBJ2-3; 7 bases fit TRBD2. This CDR3 contains 16 residues. V lost 1 base, J lost 4 bases, and 8 bases stayed unmatched. DNA for the CDR3: TGTGCCAGCAGTTTAGTTCTGGGAGGGTTCGCAGATACGCAGTATTTT. It translates to CASSLVLGGFADTQYF.

V gene TRBV12-3 or TRBV12-4 combines with J gene TRBJ2-1; 9 nucleotides match TRBD2. This CDR3 is built from 14 residues. V lost 5 bases and J lost 12; bases outside the gene matches: 11. CDR3 protein: CASSTTGTSRGQFF. The CDR3 DNA reads TGTGCCAGCAGTACCACCGGGACTAGCCGTGGGCAGTTCTTC.

This chain joins TRBV11-3 and TRBJ1-3; no firm D call. Germline CDR1 and CDR2: SGHNT and YENEEA. This CDR3 spans 17 amino acids. V gave up 3 bases and J gave up 0 bases, with 15 bases separating them. The CDR3: CASSLYGQILSGNTIYF. DNA for the CDR3: TGTGCCAGCAGCTTGTACGGCCAAATTCTCTCTGGAAACACCATATATTTT.